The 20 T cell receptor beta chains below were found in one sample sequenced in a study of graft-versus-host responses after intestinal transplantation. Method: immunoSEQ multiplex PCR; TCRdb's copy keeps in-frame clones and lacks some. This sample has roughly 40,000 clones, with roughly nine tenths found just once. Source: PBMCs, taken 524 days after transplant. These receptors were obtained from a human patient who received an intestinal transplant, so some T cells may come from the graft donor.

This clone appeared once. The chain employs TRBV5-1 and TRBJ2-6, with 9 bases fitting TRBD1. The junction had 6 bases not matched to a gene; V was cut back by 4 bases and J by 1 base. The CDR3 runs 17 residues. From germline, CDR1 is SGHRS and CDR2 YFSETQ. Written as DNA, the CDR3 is TGCGCCAGCAGCAACGGACAGGGGCTTTCTGGGGCCAACGTCCTGACTTTC. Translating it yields CASSNGQGLSGANVLTF.

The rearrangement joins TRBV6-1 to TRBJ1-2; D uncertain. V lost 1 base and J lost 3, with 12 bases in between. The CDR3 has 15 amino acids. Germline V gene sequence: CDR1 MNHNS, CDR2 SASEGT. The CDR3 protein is CASSEEWGGYYGYTF. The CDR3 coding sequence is TGTGCCAGCAGTGAAGAATGGGGTGGCTACTATGGCTACACCTTC.

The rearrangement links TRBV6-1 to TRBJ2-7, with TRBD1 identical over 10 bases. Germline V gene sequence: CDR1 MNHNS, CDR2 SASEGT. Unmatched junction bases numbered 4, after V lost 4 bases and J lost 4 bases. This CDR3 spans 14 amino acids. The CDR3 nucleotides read TGTGCCAGCAGTGGTTGGGACAGGGGATACGAGCAGTACTTC. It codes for CASSGWDRGYEQYF.

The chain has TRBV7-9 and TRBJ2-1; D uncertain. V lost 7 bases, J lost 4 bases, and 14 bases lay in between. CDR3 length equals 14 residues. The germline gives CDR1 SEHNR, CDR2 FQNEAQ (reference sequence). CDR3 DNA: TGTGCCAGCACTCCCTGGACGCAATACAATGAGCAGTTCTTC. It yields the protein CASTPWTQYNEQFF.

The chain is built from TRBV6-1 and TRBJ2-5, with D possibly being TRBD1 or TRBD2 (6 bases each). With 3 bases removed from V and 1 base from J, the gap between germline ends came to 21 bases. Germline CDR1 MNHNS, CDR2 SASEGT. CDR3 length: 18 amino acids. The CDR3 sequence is CASSEGAGLGPSQETQYF. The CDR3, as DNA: TGTGCCAGCAGTGAGGGGGCGGGGCTTGGGCCCTCCCAAGAGACCCAGTACTTC.

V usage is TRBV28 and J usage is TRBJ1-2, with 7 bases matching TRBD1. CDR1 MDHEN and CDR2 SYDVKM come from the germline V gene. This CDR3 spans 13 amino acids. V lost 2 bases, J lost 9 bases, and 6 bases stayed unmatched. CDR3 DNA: TGTGCCAGCAGTTTAGGAGGGGGCGCGCGCTACACCTTC. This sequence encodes CASSLGGGARYTF.

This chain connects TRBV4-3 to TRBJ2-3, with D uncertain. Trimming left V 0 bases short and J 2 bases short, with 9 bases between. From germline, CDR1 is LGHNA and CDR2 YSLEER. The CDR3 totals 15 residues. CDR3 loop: CASSQDRWDTDTQYF. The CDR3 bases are TGCGCCAGCAGCCAAGATCGTTGGGACACAGATACGCAGTATTTT.

CDR3 amino acids: CASRWGRETDTQYF. The DNA for the CDR3 is TGCGCCAGCAGGTGGGGGCGCGAGACAGATACGCAGTATTTT. The rearrangement joins TRBV5-1 to TRBJ2-3; D may be TRBD1 (6 bases). V was shortened by 5 bases and J by 3 bases, with 13 bases between the two germline ends. The germline V gene encodes CDR1 SGHRS and CDR2 YFSETQ. The CDR3 contains 14 residues.

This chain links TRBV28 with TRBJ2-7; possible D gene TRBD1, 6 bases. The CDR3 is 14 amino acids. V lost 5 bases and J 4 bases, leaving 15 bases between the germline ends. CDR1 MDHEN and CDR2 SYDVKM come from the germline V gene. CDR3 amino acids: CASSPLTGPYEQYF. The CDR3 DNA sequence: TGTGCCAGCAGTCCCTTGACAGGACCTTACGAGCAGTACTTC.

CDR3 DNA sequence: TGTGCCAGCAGCTTAGGGCGCTGGGCGGACACTGAAGCTTTCTTT. This encodes CASSLGRWADTEAFF. The chain employs TRBV7-3 and TRBJ1-1; D is ambiguous. The CDR3 is 15 residues long. Between the trimmed V and J ends, which lost 2 bases and 3 bases, there was a span of 13 bases. Germline V lookup: CDR1 SGHTA, CDR2 FQGTGA.

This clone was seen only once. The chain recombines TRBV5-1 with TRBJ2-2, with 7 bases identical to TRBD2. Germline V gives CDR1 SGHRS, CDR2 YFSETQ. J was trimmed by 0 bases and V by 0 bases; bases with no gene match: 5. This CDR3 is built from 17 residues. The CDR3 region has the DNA TGCGCCAGCAGCTTGGCCGGCCTAGCGGCGAACACCGGGGAGCTGTTTTTT. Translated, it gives CASSLAGLAANTGELFF.

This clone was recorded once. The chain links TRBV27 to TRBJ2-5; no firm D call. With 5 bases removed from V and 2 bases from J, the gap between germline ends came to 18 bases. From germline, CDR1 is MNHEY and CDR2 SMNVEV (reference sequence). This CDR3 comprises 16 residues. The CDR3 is CASSRDQYAIQETQYF. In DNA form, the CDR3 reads TGTGCCAGCAGTCGAGACCAGTATGCGATTCAAGAGACCCAGTACTTC.

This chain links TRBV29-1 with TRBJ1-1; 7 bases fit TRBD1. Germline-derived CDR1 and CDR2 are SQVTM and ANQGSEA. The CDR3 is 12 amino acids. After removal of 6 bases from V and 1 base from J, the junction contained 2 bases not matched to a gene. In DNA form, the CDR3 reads TGCAGCGTGGGACAGAGGAACACTGAAGCTTTCTTT. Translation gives CSVGQRNTEAFF.

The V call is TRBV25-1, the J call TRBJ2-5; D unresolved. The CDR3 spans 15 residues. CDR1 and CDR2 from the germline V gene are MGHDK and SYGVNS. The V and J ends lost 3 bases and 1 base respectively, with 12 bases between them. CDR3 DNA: TGTGCCAGCAGTGAGCCCACCGGTGGCCAAGAGACCCAGTACTTC. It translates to CASSEPTGGQETQYF.

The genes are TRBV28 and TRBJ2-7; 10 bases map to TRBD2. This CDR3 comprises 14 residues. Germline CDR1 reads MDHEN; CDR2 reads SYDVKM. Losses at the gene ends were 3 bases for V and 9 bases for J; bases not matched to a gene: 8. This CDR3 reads CASSLVLAGDGQYF. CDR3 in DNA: TGTGCCAGCAGTTTGGTCCTAGCGGGAGACGGGCAGTACTTC.

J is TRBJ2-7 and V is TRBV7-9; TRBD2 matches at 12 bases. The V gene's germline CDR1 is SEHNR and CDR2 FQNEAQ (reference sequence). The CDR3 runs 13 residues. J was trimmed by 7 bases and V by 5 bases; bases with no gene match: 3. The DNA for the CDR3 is TGTGCCAGCAGCATACTAGCGGGAGGAGAGCAGTACTTC. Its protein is CASSILAGGEQYF.

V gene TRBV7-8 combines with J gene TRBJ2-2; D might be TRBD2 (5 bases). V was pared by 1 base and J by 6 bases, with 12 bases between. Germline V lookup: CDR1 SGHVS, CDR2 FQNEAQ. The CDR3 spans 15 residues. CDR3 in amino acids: CASSLVFSSSGELFF. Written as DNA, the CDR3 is TGTGCCAGCAGCTTAGTATTTTCTAGCTCCGGGGAGCTGTTTTTT.

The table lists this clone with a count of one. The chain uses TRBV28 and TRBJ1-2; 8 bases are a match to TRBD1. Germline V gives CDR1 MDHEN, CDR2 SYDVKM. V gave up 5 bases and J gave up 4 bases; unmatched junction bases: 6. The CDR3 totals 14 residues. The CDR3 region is CASSPGQGPYGYTF. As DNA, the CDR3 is TGTGCCAGCAGTCCCGGACAGGGACCCTATGGCTACACCTTC.

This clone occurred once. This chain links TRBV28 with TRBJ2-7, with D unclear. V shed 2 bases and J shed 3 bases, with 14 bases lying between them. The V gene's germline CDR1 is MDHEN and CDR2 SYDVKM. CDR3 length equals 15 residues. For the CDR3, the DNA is TGTGCCAGCAGTTTAATATCCCCTCCCTACTACGAGCAGTACTTC. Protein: CASSLISPPYYEQYF. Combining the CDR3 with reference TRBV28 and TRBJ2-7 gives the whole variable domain DVKVTQSSRYLVKRTGEKVFLECVQDMDHENMFWYRQDPGLGLRLIYFSYDVKMKEKGDIPEGYSVSREKKERFSLILESASTNQTSMYLCASSLISPPYYEQYFGPGTRLTVT.

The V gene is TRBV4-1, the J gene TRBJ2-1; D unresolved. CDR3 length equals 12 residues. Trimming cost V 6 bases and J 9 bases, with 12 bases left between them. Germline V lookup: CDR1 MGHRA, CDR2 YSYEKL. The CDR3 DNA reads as TGCGCCAGCAGTCCCAGGTCCGGTGAGCAGTTCTTC. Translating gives CASSPRSGEQFF.